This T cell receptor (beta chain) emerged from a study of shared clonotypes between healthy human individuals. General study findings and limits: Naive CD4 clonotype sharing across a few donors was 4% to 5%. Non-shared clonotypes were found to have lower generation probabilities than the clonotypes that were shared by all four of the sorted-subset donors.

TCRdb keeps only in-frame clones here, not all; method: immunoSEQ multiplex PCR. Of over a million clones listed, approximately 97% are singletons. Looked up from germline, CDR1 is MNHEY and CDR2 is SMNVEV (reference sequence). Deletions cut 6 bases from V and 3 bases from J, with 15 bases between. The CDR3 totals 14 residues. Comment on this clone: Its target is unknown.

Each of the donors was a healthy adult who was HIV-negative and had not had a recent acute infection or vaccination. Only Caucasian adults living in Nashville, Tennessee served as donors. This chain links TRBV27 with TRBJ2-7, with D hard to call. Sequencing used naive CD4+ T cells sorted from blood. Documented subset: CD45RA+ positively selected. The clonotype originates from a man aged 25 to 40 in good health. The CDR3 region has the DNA TGTGCCAGCAGCTCCTTATTCGGCATCTACGAGCAGTACTTC. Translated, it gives CASSSLFGIYEQYF.